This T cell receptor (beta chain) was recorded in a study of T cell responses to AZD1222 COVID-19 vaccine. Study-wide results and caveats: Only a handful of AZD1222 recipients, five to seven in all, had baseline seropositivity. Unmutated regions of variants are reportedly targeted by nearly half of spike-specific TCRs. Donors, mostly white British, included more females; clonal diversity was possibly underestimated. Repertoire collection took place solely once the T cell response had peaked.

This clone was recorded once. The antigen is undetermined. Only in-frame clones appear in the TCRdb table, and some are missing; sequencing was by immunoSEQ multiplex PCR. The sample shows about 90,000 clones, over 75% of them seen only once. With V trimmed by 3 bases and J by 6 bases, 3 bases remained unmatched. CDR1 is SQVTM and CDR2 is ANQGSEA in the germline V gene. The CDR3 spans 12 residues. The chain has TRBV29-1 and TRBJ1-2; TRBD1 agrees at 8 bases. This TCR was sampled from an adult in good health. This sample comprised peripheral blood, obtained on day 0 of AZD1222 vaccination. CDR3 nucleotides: TGCAGCGTTGAGACAGGGGAAAATGGCTACACCTTC. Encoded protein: CSVETGENGYTF.